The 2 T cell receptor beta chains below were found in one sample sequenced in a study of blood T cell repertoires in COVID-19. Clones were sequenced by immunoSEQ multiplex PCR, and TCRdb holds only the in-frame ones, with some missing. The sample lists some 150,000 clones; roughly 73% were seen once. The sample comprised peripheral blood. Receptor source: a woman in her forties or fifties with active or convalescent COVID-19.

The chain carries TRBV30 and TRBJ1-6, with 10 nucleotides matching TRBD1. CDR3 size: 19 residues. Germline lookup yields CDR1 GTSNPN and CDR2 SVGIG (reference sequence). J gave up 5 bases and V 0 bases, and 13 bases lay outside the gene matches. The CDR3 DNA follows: TGTGCCTGGAGTGTCCTCCGGGGCCGGGACAGGGGCCATAATTCACCCCTCCACTTT. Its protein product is CAWSVLRGRDRGHNSPLHF.

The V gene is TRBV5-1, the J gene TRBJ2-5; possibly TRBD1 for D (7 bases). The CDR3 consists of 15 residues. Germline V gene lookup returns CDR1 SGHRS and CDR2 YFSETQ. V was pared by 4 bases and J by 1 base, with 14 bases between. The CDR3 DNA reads TGCGCCAGCAGCGCAGGGGGGCCGACCCAAGAGACCCAGTACTTC. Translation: CASSAGGPTQETQYF.